Included here is one TCR beta chain sequence, with context. Its specificity is unknown. Unique molecular identifiers were attached to individual cDNA molecules. From the 5' RACE reads, TCRdb called clonotypes with MiXCR, one entry per CDR3 protein. The sample lists about 72,000 distinct CDR3 sequences, about 9.5% seen once, with roughly 7.5% in the top ten. The data originate from a study of early T cells in non-severe SARS-CoV-2 infection. Study information: Chains from this unsorted whole-blood bulk RNA could not be paired.

Points from the study as a whole: A preference for anti-spike CD8 responses marked VDJdb matching, which missed private and CD4 specificities.

Germline CDR1 is SGHRS and CDR2 is YFSETQ. This CDR3 has 12 amino acids. V shed 0 bases and J shed 11 bases, with 11 bases lying between them. This specimen consisted of whole blood, obtained at baseline. This rearrangement joins TRBV5-1 to TRBJ1-1; D unclear. The sequence came from an adult who was a healthcare worker with PCR-confirmed SARS-CoV-2 infection or an uninfected control (not recorded which). The CDR3 reads CASSLGPSAAFF. The CDR3 DNA sequence: TGCGCCAGCAGCTTGGGGCCCTCGGCTGCTTTCTTT.